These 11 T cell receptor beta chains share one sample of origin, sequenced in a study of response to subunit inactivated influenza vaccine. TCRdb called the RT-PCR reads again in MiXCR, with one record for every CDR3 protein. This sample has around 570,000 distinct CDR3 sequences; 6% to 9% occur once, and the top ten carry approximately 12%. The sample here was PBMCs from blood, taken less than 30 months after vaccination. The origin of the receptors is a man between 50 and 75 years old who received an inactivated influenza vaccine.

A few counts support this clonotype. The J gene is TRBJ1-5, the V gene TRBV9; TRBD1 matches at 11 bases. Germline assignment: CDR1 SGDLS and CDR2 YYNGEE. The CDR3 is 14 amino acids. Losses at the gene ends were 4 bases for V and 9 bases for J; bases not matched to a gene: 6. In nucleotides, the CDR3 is TGTGCCAGCAGCCCGGACAGGGGGCAGGGGCCCCAGCATTTT. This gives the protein CASSPDRGQGPQHF.

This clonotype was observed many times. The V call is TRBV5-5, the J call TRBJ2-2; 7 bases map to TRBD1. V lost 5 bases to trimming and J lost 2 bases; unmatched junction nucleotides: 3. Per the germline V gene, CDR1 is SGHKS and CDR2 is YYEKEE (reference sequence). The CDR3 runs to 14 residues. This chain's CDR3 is CASRRQGNTGELFF. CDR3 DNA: TGTGCCAGCAGACGACAGGGAAACACCGGGGAGCTGTTTTTT.

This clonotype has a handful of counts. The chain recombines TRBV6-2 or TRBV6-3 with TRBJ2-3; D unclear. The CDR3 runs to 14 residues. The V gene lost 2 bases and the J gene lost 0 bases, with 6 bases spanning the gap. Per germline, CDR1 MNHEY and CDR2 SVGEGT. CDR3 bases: TGTGCCAGCAGTTACCTAGATAGCACAGATACGCAGTATTTT. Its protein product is CASSYLDSTDTQYF.

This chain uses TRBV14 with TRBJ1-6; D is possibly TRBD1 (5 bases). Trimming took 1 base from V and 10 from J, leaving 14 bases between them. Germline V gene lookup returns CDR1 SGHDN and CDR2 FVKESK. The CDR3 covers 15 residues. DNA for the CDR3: TGTGCCAGCAGCCAAGGGGGGTATCCCCTATCACCCCTCCACTTT. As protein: CASSQGGYPLSPLHF. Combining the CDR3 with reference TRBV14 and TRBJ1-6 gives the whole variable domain EAGVTQFPSHSVIEKGQTVTLRCDPISGHDNLYWYRRVMGKEIKFLLHFVKESKQDESGMPNNRFLAERTGGTYSTLKVQPAELEDSGVYFCASSQGGYPLSPLHFGNGTRLTVT.

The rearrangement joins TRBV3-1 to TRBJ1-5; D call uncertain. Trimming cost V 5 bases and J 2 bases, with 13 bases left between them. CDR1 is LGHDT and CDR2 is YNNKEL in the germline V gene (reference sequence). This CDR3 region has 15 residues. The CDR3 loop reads CASSSGPLGNQPQHF. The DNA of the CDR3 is TGTGCCAGCAGCTCCGGGCCTCTCGGCAATCAGCCCCAGCATTTT.

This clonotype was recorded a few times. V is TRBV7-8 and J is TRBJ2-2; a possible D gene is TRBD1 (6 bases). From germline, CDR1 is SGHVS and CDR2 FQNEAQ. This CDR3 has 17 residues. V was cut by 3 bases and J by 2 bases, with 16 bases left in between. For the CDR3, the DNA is TGTGCCAGCAGCTTGGGGGCTGCGAGACACAACACCGGGGAGCTGTTTTTT. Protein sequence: CASSLGAARHNTGELFF. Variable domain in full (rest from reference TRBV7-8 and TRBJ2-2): GAGVSQSPRYKVAKRGQDVALRCDPISGHVSLFWYQQALGQGPEFLTYFQNEAQLDKSGLPSDRFFAERPEGSVSTLKIQRTQQEDSAVYLCASSLGAARHNTGELFFGEGSRLTVL.

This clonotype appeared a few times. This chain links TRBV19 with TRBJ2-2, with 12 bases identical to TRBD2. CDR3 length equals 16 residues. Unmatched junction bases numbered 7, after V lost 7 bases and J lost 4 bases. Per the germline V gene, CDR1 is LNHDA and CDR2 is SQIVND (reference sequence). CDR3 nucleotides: TGTGCCAGTAAGGGGCTAGCGGGAGGGATCACCGGGGAGCTGTTTTTT. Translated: CASKGLAGGITGELFF.

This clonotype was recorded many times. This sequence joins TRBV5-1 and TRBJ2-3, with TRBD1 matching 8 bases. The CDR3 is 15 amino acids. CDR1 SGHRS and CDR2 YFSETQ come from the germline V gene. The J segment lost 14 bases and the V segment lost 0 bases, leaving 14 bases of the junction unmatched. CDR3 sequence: CASSLGGTGGELRYF. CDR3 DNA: TGCGCCAGCAGCTTGGGCGGGACAGGCGGGGAGTTACGGTATTTT.

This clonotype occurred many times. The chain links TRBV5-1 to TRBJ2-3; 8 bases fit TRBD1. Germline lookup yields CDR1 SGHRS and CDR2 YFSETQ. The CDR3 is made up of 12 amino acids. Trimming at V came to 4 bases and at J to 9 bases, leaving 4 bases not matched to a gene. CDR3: CASSPQGDTQYF. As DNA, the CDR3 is TGCGCCAGCAGCCCACAGGGGGACACGCAGTATTTT.

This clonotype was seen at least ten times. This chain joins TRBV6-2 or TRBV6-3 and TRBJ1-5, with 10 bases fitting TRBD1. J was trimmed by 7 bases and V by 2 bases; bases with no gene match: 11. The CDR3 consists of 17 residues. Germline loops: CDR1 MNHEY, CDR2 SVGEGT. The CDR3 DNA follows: TGTGCCAGCAGTTACCCAAGGACAGGGGGGAGAGGGCAGCCCCAGCATTTT. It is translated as CASSYPRTGGRGQPQHF.

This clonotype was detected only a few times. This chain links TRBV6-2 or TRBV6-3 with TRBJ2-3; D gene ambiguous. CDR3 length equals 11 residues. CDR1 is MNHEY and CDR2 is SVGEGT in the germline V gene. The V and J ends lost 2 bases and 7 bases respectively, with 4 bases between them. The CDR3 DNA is TGTGCCAGCAGTTACGGAAATACGCAGTATTTT. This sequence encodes CASSYGNTQYF.